The next 32 T cell receptor beta chains were all read from a single sample in a study of T cells after yellow fever vaccination (dated by TCRdb to about 2019). The library was generated by 5' RACE. The data were produced on an Illumina HiSeq 2500. Using fastp at Q25 and MiXCR, TCRdb reprocessed the public reads and kept productive beta chains. Entries are consolidated by CDR3 protein sequence, retaining the most common genes and DNA. The sample records about 58,000 distinct CDR3 sequences, approximately 7% of which are singletons. The ten top clones hold around 44% of the sample. The treatment or condition label corresponds to: live attenuated yellow fever vaccine strain. The sample here was CD8+ T cells sorted from PBMCs, taken on the day of the first yellow fever vaccination. The receptors here all came from a man between 18 and 35 years old who received the YFV17D yellow fever vaccine.

In this sample, this clonotype turned up many times. The chain has TRBV4-1 and TRBJ1-5; 7 bases fit TRBD1. Germline V gene sequence: CDR1 MGHRA, CDR2 YSYEKL. The CDR3 consists of 14 residues. Trimming at V came to 4 bases and at J to 1 base, leaving 1 base not matched to a gene. The CDR3 nucleotides read TGCGCCAGCAGCCTGACAGGGAGCAATCAGCCCCAGCATTTT. Its protein product is CASSLTGSNQPQHF.

The table lists this clonotype with a few counts. The chain recombines TRBV29-1 with TRBJ1-1, with unresolved D. Germline CDR1 is SQVTM and CDR2 is ANQGSEA. V lost 1 base and J lost 10, with 13 bases in between. CDR3 size: 12 residues. For the CDR3, the DNA is TGCAGCGTTGAAGGGCCTGAACCTGGAGCTTTCTTT. It specifies CSVEGPEPGAFF.

This clonotype has a count of ten or more. The genes are TRBV23-1 and TRBJ2-5; TRBD1 aligns across 7 bases. TRBV23-1 qualifies as an ORF whose function is uncertain. This CDR3 spans 13 amino acids. The V and J ends lost 4 bases and 3 bases, in that order; junction bases with no gene match: 2. DNA for the CDR3: TGCGCCAGCAGTCGGGGGACAGAAGAGACCCAGTACTTC. Its protein is CASSRGTEETQYF.

This clonotype was found many times. The rearrangement joins TRBV25-1 to TRBJ2-4; D gene ambiguous. Per germline, CDR1 MGHDK and CDR2 SYGVNS. CDR3 length equals 11 residues. V lost 6 bases, J lost 16 bases, and 16 bases lay in between. CDR3: CASRRAAKVYF. The CDR3 DNA reads as TGTGCCAGCAGAAGGGCCGCAAAAGTCTACTTC. The full variable domain, rest sourced from reference TRBV25-1 and TRBJ2-4, is EADIYQTPRYLVIGTGKKITLECSQTMGHDKMYWYQQDPGMELHLIHYSYGVNSTEKGDLSSESTVSRIRTEHFPLTLESARPSHTSQYLCASRRAAKVYFGAGTRLSVL.

This clonotype was seen many times. The gene calls are TRBV12-3 or TRBV12-4 and TRBJ1-5, with D possibly matching TRBD1 (6 bases). This CDR3 comprises 14 residues. V dropped 6 bases and J dropped 1 base, with 10 bases sitting between them. CDR3 in amino acids: CASRGGTSNQPQHF. CDR3 DNA: TGTGCCAGCAGAGGGGGGACGAGCAATCAGCCCCAGCATTTT.

This clonotype has a handful of counts. J is TRBJ2-1 and V is TRBV7-3; 7 nucleotides agree with TRBD2. V lost 2 bases and J lost 4; bases outside the gene matches: 5. There are 15 residues in the CDR3. Germline V gene lookup returns CDR1 SGHTA and CDR2 FQGTGA. The CDR3 protein is CASSLLGGVYNEQFF. The CDR3 coding sequence is TGTGCCAGCAGCTTATTGGGGGGGGTGTACAATGAGCAGTTCTTC.

Regarding this clonotype: The junction departs from germline at one end; a sequencing error may be responsible. The chain recombines TRBV7-6 with TRBJ2-4, with 7 nucleotides matching TRBD2. The CDR3 loop spans 15 amino acids. Per germline, CDR1 SGHVS and CDR2 FNYEAQ. CDR3 loop: CATSLGPGGVNIQYF. In DNA form, the CDR3 reads TGTGCCACCAGCTTAGGACCGGGGGGAGTCAACATTCAGTACTTC.

In its sample, this clonotype was seen a few times. The V and J genes are TRBV12-3 or TRBV12-4 and TRBJ2-1; 8 bases are a match to TRBD2. This CDR3 contains 14 residues. After removal of 5 bases from V and 8 bases from J, the junction contained 8 bases not matched to a gene. This CDR3 reads CASSGTGGPHEQFF. CDR3 nucleotides: TGTGCCAGCAGTGGGACGGGAGGGCCGCATGAGCAGTTCTTC.

This clonotype was seen repeatedly, ten times or more. V usage is TRBV25-1 and J usage is TRBJ1-5; D may be TRBD1 (6 bases). The CDR3 loop spans 16 amino acids. V was clipped by 3 bases and J by 0 bases, with 12 bases between them. Germline V gene sequence: CDR1 MGHDK, CDR2 SYGVNS. CDR3 nucleotides: TGTGCCAGCAGTGAGGACAGTGAGTATAGCAATCAGCCCCAGCATTTT. This sequence encodes CASSEDSEYSNQPQHF.

The chain employs TRBV4-1 and TRBJ2-7, with 9 bases that match TRBD1. The CDR3 covers 13 residues. The germline V gene has CDR1 MGHRA and CDR2 YSYEKL. The V gene end was trimmed by 4 bases and the J gene end by 5 bases; junction bases not matched to a gene: 3. The CDR3 here is CASSPGQGNEQYF. The CDR3 bases are TGCGCCAGCAGCCCTGGACAGGGGAACGAGCAGTACTTC.

In its sample, this clonotype was seen many times. V and J are TRBV20-1 and TRBJ2-1, with 11 bases that match TRBD2. Germline V gives CDR1 DFQATT, CDR2 SNEGSKA (reference sequence). The CDR3 totals 16 residues. Germline trimming cut 0 bases from V and 7 bases from J; bases unmatched to any gene: 8. The CDR3 loop is CSARDGLAGGRNEQFF. The CDR3 DNA is TGCAGTGCTAGAGATGGTCTAGCGGGGGGTAGGAATGAGCAGTTCTTC.

This clonotype was observed many times. The chain employs TRBV12-3 or TRBV12-4 and TRBJ2-1, with TRBD1 identical over 7 bases. V gave up 4 bases and J gave up 7 bases; unmatched junction bases: 1. There are 12 residues in the CDR3. CDR3 in DNA: TGTGCCAGCAGTTCACAGGGGAATGAGCAGTTCTTC. This sequence encodes CASSSQGNEQFF.

This clonotype has more than one count but fewer than ten. V gene TRBV7-9 combines with J gene TRBJ2-3; 11 positions match TRBD2. The V gene's germline CDR1 is SEHNR and CDR2 FQNEAQ (reference sequence). The length of the CDR3 is 16 residues. The V and J ends lost 5 bases and 0 bases, in that order; junction bases with no gene match: 4. The CDR3 DNA reads as TGTGCCAGCAGCGCTAGCGGGGGGATAAGCACAGATACGCAGTATTTT. Protein product: CASSASGGISTDTQYF.

The chain employs TRBV12-3 or TRBV12-4 and TRBJ2-7; 8 bases agree with TRBD2. The CDR3 runs to 13 residues. After removal of 6 bases from V and 9 bases from J, the junction contained 10 bases not matched to a gene. The CDR3 reads CASRSDPAGVQYV. Written as DNA, the CDR3 is TGTGCCAGCAGGTCTGACCCAGCGGGGGTGCAGTACGTC.

In its sample, this clonotype ranks as hyperexpanded. This chain links TRBV5-1 with TRBJ2-1, with D hard to call. Germline V gene data show CDR1 as SGHRS and CDR2 as YFSETQ. The CDR3 loop spans 15 amino acids. V dropped 0 bases and J dropped 5 bases, with 12 bases sitting between them. This CDR3 is CASSLDEPTDNEQFF. The CDR3 DNA reads TGCGCCAGCAGCTTGGACGAGCCTACCGACAATGAGCAGTTCTTC.

This clonotype was detected a few times. This sequence joins TRBV7-2 and TRBJ2-1; D is tentatively TRBD1 or TRBD2 (5 bases each). This CDR3 comprises 13 residues. The V end was cut by 2 bases, the J end by 8 bases, with 10 bases between. Per germline, CDR1 SGHTA and CDR2 FQGNSA. This CDR3 reads CASSLRRGHEQFF. The CDR3, as DNA: TGTGCCAGCAGCTTAAGACGGGGCCATGAGCAGTTCTTC.

This clonotype was picked up many times. This sequence joins TRBV6-5 and TRBJ2-2; 7 bases are a match to TRBD1. This CDR3 is 15 amino acids long. J lost 5 bases, V lost 6 bases, and 9 bases had no gene match. Germline values: CDR1 MNHEY, CDR2 SVGAGI. The CDR3 here is CASSLRDRTTGELFF. The CDR3 region has the DNA TGTGCCAGCAGCTTAAGGGACAGAACTACCGGGGAGCTGTTTTTT.

This clonotype was counted at least ten times. The rearrangement joins TRBV5-1 to TRBJ2-1; D ambiguous. The ends were cut back, 0 bases at V and 9 bases at J, with 7 bases in the middle. The CDR3 totals 12 residues. Germline loops: CDR1 SGHRS, CDR2 YFSETQ. The CDR3 DNA reads TGCGCCAGCAGCTTGGTGGCAACTGAGCAGTTCTTC. Translating it yields CASSLVATEQFF.

This clonotype was recorded many times. This sequence joins TRBV4-1 and TRBJ1-1; perhaps TRBD1 as D (6 bases). CDR3 size: 14 residues. Germline loops: CDR1 MGHRA, CDR2 YSYEKL. V was pared by 4 bases and J by 0 bases, with 9 bases between. The CDR3 DNA sequence: TGCGCCAGCAGCCCCGGACAGCTGAACACTGAAGCTTTCTTT. The encoded protein is CASSPGQLNTEAFF.

In DNA, the CDR3 is TGTGCCAGCCGGGACAGTCACTACGAGCAGTACGTC. This encodes CASRDSHYEQYV. The chain couples TRBV6-2 or TRBV6-3 to TRBJ2-7; 7 bases are shared with TRBD1. V was pared by 8 bases and J by 3 bases, with 4 bases of the junction left unmatched. Germline V gene data show CDR1 as MNHEY and CDR2 as SVGEGT. The CDR3 totals 12 residues.

This clonotype was counted many times. V usage is TRBV28 and J usage is TRBJ2-7; TRBD2 might be the D (5 bases). Germline V lookup: CDR1 MDHEN, CDR2 SYDVKM. The CDR3 has 13 residues. V was trimmed by 8 bases and J by 6 bases, leaving 17 bases between them. CDR3 loop: CASRSSPGSEQYF. The CDR3 bases are TGTGCCAGCCGGAGTTCGCCTGGGAGCGAGCAGTACTTC.

Ten or more counts support this clonotype. The gene calls are TRBV5-1 and TRBJ2-7, with 7 nucleotides matching TRBD1. The CDR3 totals 14 residues. V was pared by 4 bases and J by 3 bases, with 7 bases of the junction left unmatched. Per germline, CDR1 SGHRS and CDR2 YFSETQ. The DNA for the CDR3 is TGCGCCAGCAGCGTTCGGGACAGATGCTACGAGCAGTACGTC. Protein: CASSVRDRCYEQYV.

The chain uses TRBV5-4 and TRBJ2-1; D unclear. Trimming pared 3 bases from V and 12 bases from J, leaving 16 bases between. CDR1 SGHNT and CDR2 YYREEE come from the germline V gene (reference sequence). The CDR3 is 13 residues long. CDR3: CASSSYEAFGQFF. CDR3 sequence (DNA): TGTGCCAGCAGCTCCTATGAGGCGTTTGGGCAGTTCTTC.

Ten or more counts support this clonotype. This chain connects TRBV6-2 or TRBV6-3 to TRBJ1-4; 9 bases align to TRBD1. The germline gives CDR1 MNHEY, CDR2 SVGEGT. The length of the CDR3 is 16 residues. V trimming: 4 bases; J trimming: 6 bases; junction bases outside the gene matches: 9. The CDR3 reads CASSCDRDREDEKLFF. The CDR3 DNA follows: TGTGCCAGCAGTTGCGACCGGGACAGGGAGGATGAAAAACTGTTTTTT.

This clonotype was picked up a small number of times. The rearrangement uses TRBV29-1 and TRBJ1-2; 9 bases line up with TRBD1. The CDR3 runs 15 residues. Germline V gives CDR1 SQVTM, CDR2 ANQGSEA. V lost 5 bases to trimming and J lost 3 bases; unmatched junction nucleotides: 10. This CDR3 reads CSVFDRQGVDYGYTF. In nucleotides, the CDR3 is TGCAGCGTTTTCGATAGACAGGGGGTTGACTATGGCTACACCTTC.

The J gene is TRBJ1-1, the V gene TRBV7-9; 11 positions match TRBD1. Germline CDR1 SEHNR, CDR2 FQNEAQ (reference sequence). CDR3 length equals 15 residues. With 4 bases clipped from V and 6 bases from J, the junction kept 7 bases outside the gene matches. CDR3 in amino acids: CASSSPWDRGAEAFF. The CDR3 DNA reads TGTGCCAGCAGCTCCCCCTGGGACAGGGGGGCTGAAGCTTTCTTT.

This clonotype has a count of ten or more. The chain uses TRBV12-3 or TRBV12-4 and TRBJ1-2, with D perhaps matching TRBD1 (5 bases). This CDR3 comprises 15 residues. Trimming took 7 bases from V and 8 from J, leaving 23 bases between them. CDR3 bases: TGTGCCAGCACCTATGTAGCTGGACTGTGGGACGGCTACACCTTC. Translated: CASTYVAGLWDGYTF.

The table lists this clonotype with many counts. The J gene is TRBJ1-2, the V gene TRBV9; D is uncertain. This CDR3 contains 13 residues. Germline V gene data show CDR1 as SGDLS and CDR2 as YYNGEE. With 3 bases removed from V and 14 bases from J, the gap between germline ends came to 20 bases. Here the CDR3 reads CASSADFKESGTF. The DNA of the CDR3 is TGTGCCAGCAGCGCCGATTTCAAAGAGTCGGGGACCTTC.

This clonotype showed up many times. This chain connects TRBV7-9 to TRBJ1-2; D ambiguous. The CDR3 is 12 residues long. CDR1 is SEHNR, CDR2 FQNEAQ, per germline (reference sequence). Trimming took 6 bases from V and 5 from J, leaving 10 bases between them. CDR3 sequence reads: CASSGEEYGYTF. In DNA, the CDR3 is TGTGCCAGCAGTGGGGAGGAGTATGGCTACACCTTC.

The V and J genes are TRBV12-3 or TRBV12-4 and TRBJ2-2, with D uncertain. This CDR3 is built from 16 residues. The V end lost 9 bases, the J end lost 6 bases, and 23 bases lay between the germline ends. CDR3 bases: TGTGCCAGTTTCAACCCCACCGGGTCATCTCCCGGGGAGCTGTTTTTT. Amino acids: CASFNPTGSSPGELFF.

The CDR3, as DNA: TGCGCCAGCAGCTCGGGACTAGCGGGGCCCTCCTACGAGCAGTACGTC. Translated: CASSSGLAGPSYEQYV. The chain is built from TRBV5-1 and TRBJ2-7; 13 bases line up with TRBD2. Germline loops: CDR1 SGHRS, CDR2 YFSETQ. The CDR3 contains 16 residues. V shed 3 bases, J shed 0 bases, and the junction held 3 bases outside the gene matches.

This clonotype has only a few counts. This rearrangement joins TRBV7-9 to TRBJ2-2, with TRBD2 matching over 7 bases. Germline assignment: CDR1 SEHNR and CDR2 FQNEAQ (reference sequence). Trimming removed 5 bases from V and 5 bases from J; junction bases left unmatched: 5. The CDR3 runs 14 residues. The CDR3 sequence is CASSPTGRTGELFF. The DNA of the CDR3 is TGTGCCAGCAGCCCAACCGGGAGGACCGGGGAGCTGTTTTTT.